This T cell receptor (beta chain) stems from a study of vaccination effects on CD4 cells after COVID-19. Study context: The median interval between the second dose and post-vaccine sampling was 72 days.

In this sample, this clone turned up a few times. What it binds is not known. Before sequencing took place, the ViraFEST assay used viral peptide pools to expand antigen-specific CD4+ T cells. At the end of about ten days of culture, CD4+ T cells were isolated. The participants, recipients of two vaccine doses, got either BNT162b2 or mRNA-1273. Per germline, CDR1 SGHTA and CDR2 FQGNSA. V was clipped by 5 bases and J by 8 bases; unmatched bases: 5. The CDR3 totals 13 residues. Only in-frame clones appear in the TCRdb table, and some are missing; sequencing was by immunoSEQ multiplex PCR. The sample holds roughly 59,000 clones, 75% to 85% seen once.

The specimen was CD4+ T cells from PBMCs cultured with HCoV-OC43 spike peptides, collected after COVID-19 vaccination. The subset is: HCoV-OC43 spike overlapping peptide pool stimulation. The chain combines TRBV7-2 with TRBJ1-2; 10 bases map to TRBD1. This clonotype originated in a human donor who received a COVID-19 vaccine. The CDR3 sequence: CASSLDRGLGYTF. The CDR3 coding sequence is TGTGCCAGCAGCCTCGACAGGGGGCTCGGCTACACCTTC. Filled out from reference TRBV7-2 and TRBJ1-2, the complete variable domain reads GAGVSQSPSNKVTEKGKDVELRCDPISGHTALYWYRQSLGQGLEFLIYFQGNSAPDKSGLPSDRFSAERTGGSVSTLTIQRTQQEDSAVYLCASSLDRGLGYTFGSGTRLTVV.